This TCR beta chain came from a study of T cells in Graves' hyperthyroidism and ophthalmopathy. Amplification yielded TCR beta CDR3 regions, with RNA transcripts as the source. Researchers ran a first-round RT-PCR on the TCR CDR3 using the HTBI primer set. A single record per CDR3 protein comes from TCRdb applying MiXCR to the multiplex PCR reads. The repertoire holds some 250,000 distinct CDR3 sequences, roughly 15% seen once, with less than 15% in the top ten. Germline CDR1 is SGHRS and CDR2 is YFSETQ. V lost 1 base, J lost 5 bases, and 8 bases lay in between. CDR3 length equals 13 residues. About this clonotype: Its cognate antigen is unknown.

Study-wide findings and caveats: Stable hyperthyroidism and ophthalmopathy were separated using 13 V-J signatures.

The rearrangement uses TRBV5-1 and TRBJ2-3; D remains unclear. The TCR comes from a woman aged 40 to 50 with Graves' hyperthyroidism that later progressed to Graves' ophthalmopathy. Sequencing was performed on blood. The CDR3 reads CASSLQPGDTQYF. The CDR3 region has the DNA TGCGCCAGCAGCTTGCAGCCGGGAGATACGCAGTATTTT.